What follows are 26 T cell receptor beta chains derived from one specimen sequenced in a study of shared clonotypes between healthy human individuals. The repertoire was sequenced with immunoSEQ multiplex PCR; TCRdb's copy has only in-frame clones and lacks some. The data show about 700,000 clones, around 90% seen once. CD45RO-negative cells were positively selected for CCR7, leaving out terminally differentiated effector memory CD45RA+ cells. Specimen: naive CD8+ T cells sorted from blood. The source of these receptors is a man aged 25-40 years in good health.

This CDR3 reads CASSYSTGADEQFF. CDR3 in DNA: TGTGCCAGCAGTTACTCGACAGGGGCCGATGAGCAGTTCTTC. This rearrangement joins TRBV6-5 to TRBJ2-1; TRBD1 matches at 8 bases. The ends lost 0 bases at V and 8 bases at J; junction bases unmatched: 3. The germline V gene encodes CDR1 MNHEY and CDR2 SVGAGI. The CDR3 is 14 amino acids.

The chain recombines TRBV28 with TRBJ2-7; 7 bases map to TRBD1. Germline loops: CDR1 MDHEN, CDR2 SYDVKM. The V gene end was trimmed by 4 bases and the J gene end by 3 bases; junction bases not matched to a gene: 12. The CDR3 totals 16 residues. This CDR3 reads CASSSRQGAARYEQYF. CDR3 DNA sequence: TGTGCCAGCAGTTCCAGACAGGGCGCCGCCCGCTACGAGCAGTACTTC. Using reference TRBV28 and TRBJ2-7 for the parts outside the CDR3, the full variable domain is DVKVTQSSRYLVKRTGEKVFLECVQDMDHENMFWYRQDPGLGLRLIYFSYDVKMKEKGDIPEGYSVSREKKERFSLILESASTNQTSMYLCASSSRQGAARYEQYFGPGTRLTVT.

The CDR3 DNA is TGTGCCAGCAGTCTCATGGGGGGACAGGAGTCCTACAATGAGCAGTTCTTC. This codes for CASSLMGGQESYNEQFF. The chain links TRBV28 to TRBJ2-1, with 8 bases that match TRBD1. The CDR3 runs 17 residues. V shed 5 bases, J shed 1 base, and the junction held 10 bases outside the gene matches. Germline V gene lookup returns CDR1 MDHEN and CDR2 SYDVKM.

This sequence joins TRBV2 and TRBJ2-7, with D perhaps being TRBD1 or TRBD2 (7 bases each). The CDR3 has 15 residues. Germline lookup yields CDR1 SNHLY and CDR2 FYNNEI. V lost 5 bases and J 4 bases, leaving 18 bases between the germline ends. The CDR3 reads CASSPEGAGVYEQYF. The DNA for the CDR3 is TGTGCCAGCAGTCCGGAGGGGGCGGGAGTGTACGAGCAGTACTTC. Drawing the rest from reference TRBV2 and TRBJ2-7, the complete variable domain is EPEVTQTPSHQVTQMGQEVILRCVPISNHLYFYWYRQILGQKVEFLVSFYNNEISEKSEIFDDQFSVERPDGSNFTLKIRSTKLEDSAMYFCASSPEGAGVYEQYFGPGTRLTVT.

The rearrangement uses TRBV7-9 and TRBJ2-3, with 11 bases matching TRBD2. Germline-derived CDR1 and CDR2 are SEHNR and FQNEAQ (reference sequence). V was pared by 5 bases and J by 1 base, with 11 bases of the junction left unmatched. This CDR3 has 18 amino acids. The CDR3 is CASSIISAGLAGTDTQYF. Written as DNA, the CDR3 is TGTGCCAGCAGCATAATCTCCGCGGGACTAGCGGGCACAGATACGCAGTATTTT.

This chain joins TRBV29-1 and TRBJ1-5; TRBD1 matches 7 bases. V lost 6 bases to trimming and J lost 6 bases; unmatched junction nucleotides: 8. In germline, CDR1 is SQVTM, CDR2 ANQGSEA. The CDR3 runs to 13 residues. For the CDR3, the DNA is TGCAGCGTGGGGGAGGGGGCCGGTCAGCCCCAGCATTTT. This gives the protein CSVGEGAGQPQHF. Combining the CDR3 with reference TRBV29-1 and TRBJ1-5 gives the whole variable domain SAVISQKPSRDICQRGTSLTIQCQVDSQVTMMFWYRQQPGQSLTLIATANQGSEATYESGFVIDKFPISRPNLTFSTLTVSNMSPEDSSIYLCSVGEGAGQPQHFGDGTRLSIL.

The rearrangement links TRBV2 to TRBJ2-4; weak D call: TRBD2 (5 bases). CDR3 size: 16 residues. Germline V gene lookup returns CDR1 SNHLY and CDR2 FYNNEI. The V end was cut by 7 bases, the J end by 0 bases, with 16 bases between. DNA for the CDR3: TGTGCCAGCAACCAGTGGGCGGGTTTAGCCAAAAACATTCAGTACTTC. It yields the protein CASNQWAGLAKNIQYF.

The gene calls are TRBV11-2 and TRBJ2-7; no reliable D call. The CDR3 covers 16 residues. Trimming shortened V by 1 base and J by 1 base, and 14 bases separated the two germline ends. Germline values: CDR1 SGHAT, CDR2 FQNNGV. This CDR3 is CASSLAMLTTSYEQYF. The CDR3 nucleotides are TGTGCCAGCAGCTTAGCCATGCTTACTACTTCCTACGAGCAGTACTTC. The full variable domain, with the rest looked up from reference TRBV11-2 and TRBJ2-7, is EAGVAQSPRYKIIEKRQSVAFWCNPISGHATLYWYQQILGQGPKLLIQFQNNGVVDDSQLPKDRFSAERLKGVDSTLKIQPAKLEDSAVYLCASSLAMLTTSYEQYFGPGTRLTVT.

The V gene is TRBV27, the J gene TRBJ2-3; D is unclear. The germline V and J ends were trimmed by 9 bases and 2 bases, with 9 bases remaining between them. The CDR3 contains 12 residues. Germline V gene sequence: CDR1 MNHEY, CDR2 SMNVEV (reference sequence). This CDR3 reads CASGLYTDTQYF. CDR3 nucleotides: TGTGCCAGTGGGTTATACACAGATACGCAGTATTTT.

This chain connects TRBV14 to TRBJ2-1; TRBD2 agrees at 10 bases. The CDR3 extends over 18 amino acids. Germline CDR1 is SGHDN and CDR2 is FVKESK. J was trimmed by 2 bases and V by 4 bases; bases with no gene match: 11. The CDR3 sequence is CASSRISHSGRPYNEQFF. The CDR3 coding sequence is TGTGCCAGCAGCCGTATATCCCATAGCGGGAGGCCCTACAATGAGCAGTTCTTC.

In nucleotides, the CDR3 is TGTGCCAGCAGTCCCGAGGTGCAAGGGGCCTACAATGAGCAGTTCTTC. This translates into CASSPEVQGAYNEQFF. J is TRBJ2-1 and V is TRBV25-1, with D perhaps matching TRBD1 (5 bases). V was shortened by 5 bases and J by 2 bases, with 16 bases between the two germline ends. CDR3 length: 16 residues. Germline CDR1 and CDR2: MGHDK and SYGVNS.

In this sample, this clone turned up once. CDR3 nucleotide sequence: TGTGCCAGCAGTTTATCGGAGGCAGGGGTCGTGTTCCACGAGCAGTACTTC. Encoded protein: CASSLSEAGVVFHEQYF. The gene calls are TRBV27 and TRBJ2-7; perhaps TRBD1 as D (6 bases). CDR3 length: 17 residues. Germline V gives CDR1 MNHEY, CDR2 SMNVEV (reference sequence). V shed 0 bases and J shed 5 bases, with 20 bases lying between them.

The chain employs TRBV4-1 and TRBJ1-1, with unresolved D. CDR3 length equals 13 residues. The V gene's germline CDR1 is MGHRA and CDR2 YSYEKL. V lost 4 bases and J lost 0, with 6 bases in between. The CDR3 DNA follows: TGCGCCAGCAGCCGCACCATGAACACTGAAGCTTTCTTT. The encoded protein is CASSRTMNTEAFF.

The chain recombines TRBV29-1 with TRBJ2-2; no definite D call. The V gene's germline CDR1 is SQVTM and CDR2 ANQGSEA. Trimming removed 3 bases from V and 2 bases from J, with 10 bases in between. The CDR3 totals 14 residues. CDR3 sequence: CSVEKGANTGELFF. In DNA, the CDR3 is TGCAGCGTTGAGAAAGGAGCAAACACCGGGGAGCTGTTTTTT.

This chain links TRBV28 with TRBJ2-7; D is uncertain. The CDR3 runs to 15 residues. Germline CDR1 and CDR2: MDHEN and SYDVKM. The ends were cut back, 3 bases at V and 5 bases at J, with 17 bases in the middle. CDR3 protein: CASSFLTQPRDEQYF. The CDR3, as DNA: TGTGCCAGCAGTTTTTTGACCCAACCCCGGGACGAGCAGTACTTC.

The rearrangement uses TRBV10-3 and TRBJ2-7; D is undetermined. This CDR3 comprises 11 residues. The germline V gene has CDR1 ENHRY and CDR2 SYGVKD. Trimming stripped 11 bases from V and 4 bases from J, with 12 bases between. CDR3 nucleotides: TGTGCCTCCCCGCGGCAGTACGAGCAGTACTTC. Its protein is CASPRQYEQYF.

V gene TRBV19 combines with J gene TRBJ2-2; D is unresolved. Deletions cut 7 bases from V and 4 bases from J, with 7 bases between. Germline CDR1 is LNHDA and CDR2 is SQIVND (reference sequence). The CDR3 consists of 12 residues. Here the CDR3 DNA reads TGTGCCAGTACCTTGAGCACCGGGGAGCTGTTTTTT. Its translation is CASTLSTGELFF.

J is TRBJ2-7 and V is TRBV15, with 9 bases fitting TRBD1. The CDR3 is 15 amino acids. The germline V gene has CDR1 LNHNV and CDR2 YYDKDF (reference sequence). V trimming: 5 bases; J trimming: 2 bases; junction bases outside the gene matches: 7. The CDR3 here is CATSPERTGAYEQYF. In DNA, the CDR3 is TGTGCCACCAGCCCGGAAAGGACAGGGGCCTACGAGCAGTACTTC.

The chain couples TRBV1 to TRBJ2-2; TRBD2 is taken as the D call from the table, unchecked against the DNA. TRBV1 is annotated as a pseudogene. There are 20 residues in the CDR3. CDR3 coding DNA: TGCACCAGCAGCCGATCGGGACTAGCGGTCCCCCTTCGCTGCACCGGGGAGCTGTTTTTT. It is translated as CTSSRSGLAVPLRCTGELFF.

The chain is built from TRBV27 and TRBJ1-2; a possible D gene is TRBD1 (6 bases). CDR3 length: 16 amino acids. Germline CDR1 MNHEY, CDR2 SMNVEV (reference sequence). Trimming removed 5 bases at V and 0 bases at J, with 16 bases between. CDR3 loop: CASSETGHVTNYGYTF. The CDR3, as DNA: TGTGCCAGCAGTGAAACAGGGCACGTAACTAACTATGGCTACACCTTC.

CDR3 sequence: CASSYLGATDTQYF. For the CDR3, the DNA is TGTGCCAGCAGTTACTTGGGGGCAACAGATACGCAGTATTTT. The chain recombines TRBV6-6 with TRBJ2-3; possible D gene TRBD1, 6 bases. The CDR3 contains 14 residues. V lost 1 base, J lost 3 bases, and 8 bases lay in between. CDR1 and CDR2 from the germline V gene are MNHNY and SVGAGI (reference sequence).

This chain connects TRBV7-9 to TRBJ2-7; TRBD1 matches 11 bases. The CDR3 is made up of 14 amino acids. J was trimmed by 4 bases and V by 6 bases; bases with no gene match: 5. CDR1 is SEHNR and CDR2 is FQNEAQ in the germline V gene (reference sequence). This CDR3 reads CASSHGTGGYEQYF. CDR3 DNA sequence: TGTGCCAGCAGTCACGGGACAGGGGGATACGAGCAGTACTTC. The variable domain in full, completed from reference TRBV7-9 and TRBJ2-7, reads DTGVSQNPRHKITKRGQNVTFRCDPISEHNRLYWYRQTLGQGPEFLTYFQNEAQLEKSRLLSDRFSAERPKGSFSTLEIQRTEQGDSAMYLCASSHGTGGYEQYFGPGTRLTVT.

The chain joins TRBV7-2 to TRBJ2-7; possible D gene TRBD1, 6 bases. CDR1 is SGHTA, CDR2 FQGNSA, per germline. This CDR3 is built from 15 residues. Trimming cost V 5 bases and J 2 bases, with 16 bases left between them. In DNA form, the CDR3 reads TGTGCCAGCAGCCTCAGGGGATTAAGTCCCTACGAGCAGTACTTC. Translated, it gives CASSLRGLSPYEQYF.

The chain combines TRBV27 with TRBJ2-7; 9 bases are shared with TRBD1. Germline-derived CDR1 and CDR2 are MNHEY and SMNVEV (reference sequence). V lost 3 bases and J lost 5; bases outside the gene matches: 8. The CDR3 has 15 amino acids. CDR3 nucleotides: TGTGCCAGCAGTTTGGCCGGACAGGGGATTAACGAGCAGTACTTC. This codes for CASSLAGQGINEQYF.

The chain joins TRBV13 to TRBJ1-3; D is undetermined. CDR1 and CDR2 from the germline V gene are PRHDT and FYEKMQ (reference sequence). This CDR3 spans 16 amino acids. V was trimmed by 5 bases and J by 0 bases, leaving 14 bases between them. The CDR3 spells CASSPYGLISGNTIYF. In nucleotides, the CDR3 is TGTGCCAGCAGCCCGTACGGACTGATCTCTGGAAACACCATATATTTT.

This clone was counted a single time. The V and J genes are TRBV6-5 and TRBJ1-5; a possible D gene is TRBD1 (5 bases). Trimming left V 4 bases short and J 0 bases short, with 10 bases between. CDR1 and CDR2 (germline): MNHEY, SVGAGI. The CDR3 extends over 15 amino acids. The DNA of the CDR3 is TGTGCCAGCAGTTTGCAGGGCTATAGCAATCAGCCCCAGCATTTT. This sequence encodes CASSLQGYSNQPQHF.